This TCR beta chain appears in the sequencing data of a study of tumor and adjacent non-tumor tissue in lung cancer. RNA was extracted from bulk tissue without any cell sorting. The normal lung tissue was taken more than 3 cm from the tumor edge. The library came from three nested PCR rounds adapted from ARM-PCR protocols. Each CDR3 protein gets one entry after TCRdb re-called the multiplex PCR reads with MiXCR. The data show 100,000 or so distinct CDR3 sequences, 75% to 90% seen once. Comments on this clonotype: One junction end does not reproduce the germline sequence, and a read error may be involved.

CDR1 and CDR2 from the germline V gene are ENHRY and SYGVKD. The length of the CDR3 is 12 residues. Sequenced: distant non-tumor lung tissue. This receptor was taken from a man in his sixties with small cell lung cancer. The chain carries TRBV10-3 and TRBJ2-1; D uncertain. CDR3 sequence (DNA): TGTGGCATCAGTAGAGTAGCAGATGAGCAGTTCTTC. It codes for CGISRVADEQFF.